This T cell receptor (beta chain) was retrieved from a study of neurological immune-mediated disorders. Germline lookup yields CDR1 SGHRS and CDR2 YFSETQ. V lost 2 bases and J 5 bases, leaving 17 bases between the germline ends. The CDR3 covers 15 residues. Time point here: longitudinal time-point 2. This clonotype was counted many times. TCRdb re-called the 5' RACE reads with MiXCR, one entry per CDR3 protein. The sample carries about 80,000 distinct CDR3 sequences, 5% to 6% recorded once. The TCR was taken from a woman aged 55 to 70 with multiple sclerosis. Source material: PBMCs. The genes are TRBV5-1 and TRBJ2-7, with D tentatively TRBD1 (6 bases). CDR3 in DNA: TGCGCCAGCAGCTTTCGGACAGTGAAAAGTGACGAGCAGTACTTC. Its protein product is CASSFRTVKSDEQYF. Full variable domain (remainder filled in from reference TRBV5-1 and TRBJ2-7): KAGVTQTPRYLIKTRGQQVTLSCSPISGHRSVSWYQQTPGQGLQFLFEYFSETQRNKGNFPGRFSGRQFSNSRSEMNVSTLELGDSALYLCASSFRTVKSDEQYFGPGTRLTVT.